This T cell receptor beta chain was retrieved from a study of OX40 agonist ivuxolimab in advanced cancers. Study overall: Among those enrolled, mean age was around 55 years (range roughly 20 to 79) and less than 90% were male.

Study outcomes and limitations: Relatively little clonal expansion, among the lowest observed, appeared in partial responders at 0.1-3.0 mg/kg. Some patients without response likewise showed low normalized clonal expansion.

As concerns this clone: The antigen remains undetermined.

Sequencing used immunoSEQ multiplex PCR; TCRdb keeps in-frame clones, though not all of them. The sample records approximately 100,000 clones, about 91% being singletons. V lost 1 base and J 6 bases, leaving 10 bases between the germline ends. The CDR3 runs to 13 residues. From germline, CDR1 is KGHSH and CDR2 LQKENI. Sequencing was performed on CD4+ or CD8+ T cells sorted from blood, taken in a trial of the OX40 agonist ivuxolimab. The gene calls are TRBV18 and TRBJ2-7; D gene unclear. The receptor comes from an adult with an advanced solid tumor such as melanoma, head and neck, liver or kidney cancer. The CDR3 region is CASSPLNRAEQYF. CDR3 nucleotides: TGTGCCAGCTCACCACTAAACCGCGCCGAGCAGTACTTC.